This entry describes one T cell receptor (beta chain). The target antigen is unknown. The study, taken as a whole, reports: Tumor Treg TCRs overlapped most with tumor naive CD4+ cells. Whole repertoires were not studied in the larger cohort, only one V-J beta rearrangement. The TCR gene usage of tumor memory CD4+ T cells clustered together with blood and lymph node memory CD4+ cells and with lymph node naive CD4+ cells.

The CDR3 is 13 amino acids. Germline values: CDR1 KGHDR, CDR2 SFDVKD. The V gene end was trimmed by 8 bases and the J gene end by 5 bases; junction bases not matched to a gene: 5. Constant-region reverse primers amplified full-length variable regions, followed by semi-nested Nested Universal Primer A PCR. TCRdb called the 5' RACE reads again in MiXCR, with one record for every CDR3 protein. This table holds some 6,000 distinct CDR3 sequences, approximately 34% found once. Sequenced input: naive CD4+ T cells sorted from a lymph node. The subset was: naive CD4+ T cells, CD4+CD45RA+CD25-. V usage is TRBV24-1 and J usage is TRBJ2-1; 7 bases line up with TRBD1. This clonotype originated in a female donor with breast cancer. The CDR3 here is CATKTGVDNEQFF. In DNA, the CDR3 is TGTGCCACCAAAACAGGGGTAGACAATGAGCAGTTCTTC.